This T cell receptor beta chain was captured in a study of blood T cell repertoires in COVID-19. In the study overall: Samples of COVID-19 (acute and convalescent) were obtained from the United States, Italy and Spain. Sample material is recorded as cDNA or gDNA derived from T cells, B-cell-depleted T cells, or PBMCs.

Between the trimmed V and J ends, which lost 4 bases and 2 bases, there was a span of 5 bases. The germline V gene encodes CDR1 LGHDT and CDR2 YNNKEL (reference sequence). The length of the CDR3 is 12 residues. As processed by the authors: Estimation of nucleated cell counts was performed using reference gene primer amplification. Libraries were prepared by immunoSEQ multiplex PCR; TCRdb keeps only in-frame clonotypes and omits some of them. That table gives V, J and clone size, and the DNA gave D and trimming. The profile shows about 200,000 clones, roughly 75% of them singletons. Note on this clone: In the same sample, other DNA sequences code for this CDR3.

The sequenced sample consisted of peripheral blood. This receptor was taken from a woman in her seventies with acute or convalescent COVID-19. The rearrangement uses TRBV3-1 (or the pseudogene TRBV3-2) and TRBJ2-5; unclear D gene. The CDR3 sequence: CASSRQQETQYF. For the CDR3, the DNA is TGTGCCAGCAGCCGTCAGCAAGAGACCCAGTACTTC.